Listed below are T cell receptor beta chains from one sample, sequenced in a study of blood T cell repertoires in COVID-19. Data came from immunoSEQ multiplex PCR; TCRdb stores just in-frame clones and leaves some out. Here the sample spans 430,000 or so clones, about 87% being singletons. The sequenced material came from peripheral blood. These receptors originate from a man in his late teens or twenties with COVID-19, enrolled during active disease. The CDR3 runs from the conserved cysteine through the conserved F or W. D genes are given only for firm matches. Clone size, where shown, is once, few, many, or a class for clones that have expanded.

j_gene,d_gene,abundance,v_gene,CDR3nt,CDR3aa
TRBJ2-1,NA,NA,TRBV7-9,TGTGCCAGCAGCTCCCGAGGTGTGAATGAGCAGTTCTTC,CASSSRGVNEQFF
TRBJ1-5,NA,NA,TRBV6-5,TGTGCCAGCAACAAACAGGGACATAGCGATCAGCCCCAGCATTTT,CASNKQGHSDQPQHF
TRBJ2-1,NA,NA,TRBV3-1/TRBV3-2,TGTGCCAGCAGTCCTTCGATGAGCTCCTACAATGAGCAGTTCTTC,CASSPSMSSYNEQFF
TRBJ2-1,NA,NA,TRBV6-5,TGTGCCAGCAGCGCAGGACTCCTCTACAATGAGCAGTTCTTC,CASSAGLLYNEQFF
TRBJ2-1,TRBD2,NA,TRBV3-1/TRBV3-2,TGTGCCAGCAGCCAGCGTAGCGGGCGTTACAATGAGCAGTTCTTC,CASSQRSGRYNEQFF
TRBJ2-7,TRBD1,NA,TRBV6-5,TGTGCCAGCAGGACAGGGGGCGACGAGCAGTACTTC,CASRTGGDEQYF
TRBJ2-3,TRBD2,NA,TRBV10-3,TGTGCCATCAGTGAGGAAGCGGGAGGGGTAGATACGCAGTATTTT,CAISEEAGGVDTQYF
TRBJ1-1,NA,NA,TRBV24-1,TGTGCCACCAGTGAGGGCAGGGGCACTGAAGCTTTCTTT,CATSEGRGTEAFF
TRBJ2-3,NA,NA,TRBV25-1,TGTGCCAGCAGTGAATCGGGGGTGAGGGACACAGATACGCAGTATTTT,CASSESGVRDTDTQYF
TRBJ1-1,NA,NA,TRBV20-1,TGCAGTGCTCCCGACAGGTATGAAGCTTTCTTT,CSAPDRYEAFF
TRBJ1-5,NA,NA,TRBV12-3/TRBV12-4,TGTGCCAGCAGCCTCCCGGGGAGGGCCCAGCATTTT,CASSLPGRAQHF
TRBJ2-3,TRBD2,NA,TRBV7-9,TGTGCCAGCAGCTTAGCTTTACTAGCGGACGTTTATTTT,CASSLALLADVYF
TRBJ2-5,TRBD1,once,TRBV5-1,TGCGCCAGCAGCCCCGGACAGGACCAAGAGACCCAGTACTTC,CASSPGQDQETQYF
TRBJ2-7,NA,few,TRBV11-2,TGTGCCAGCAGCTCGGACTTTAACTCCTACGAGCAGTACTTC,CASSSDFNSYEQYF